Below are 26 T cell receptor beta chains sequenced from a single sample in a study of beta chain features in type 1 diabetes (dated by TCRdb to 2017 to 2018). The library came from the immunoSEQ multiplex PCR assay. The entire amount of isolated RNA was reverse transcribed using the High Capacity cDNA Reverse Transcription Kit, so the sequenced TCRB transcripts were expressed ones. TCRdb stores this immuneACCESS table with in-frame sequences only. Part of the clones is absent; in the studies checked, under half of the shortfall reflects unresolved V genes, and no reason is known for the rest. This sample is represented by around 300,000 clones; 8% of them were singletons. The ten largest clones capture approximately 1% of the sample. The sample comprised central memory CD4+ T cells from blood. These receptor sequences come from a woman aged 18-35 years in good health.

This clone came up many times. The chain is built from TRBV5-1 and TRBJ1-1; no clear D gene. Germline V CDR1 and CDR2: SGHRS, YFSETQ. This CDR3 contains 14 residues. Trimming stripped 0 bases from V and 4 bases from J, with 10 bases between. The CDR3 DNA is TGCGCCAGCAGCTTGGTTGTAGGGAGCACTGAAGCTTTCTTT. This sequence encodes CASSLVVGSTEAFF.

DNA for the CDR3: TGCAGCGCCTCAGTGGACAGGGAAAAACTGTTTTTT. Its protein is CSASVDREKLFF. J is TRBJ1-4 and V is TRBV29-1, with 7 bases identical to TRBD1. Losses at the gene ends were 7 bases for V and 8 bases for J; bases not matched to a gene: 7. This CDR3 spans 12 amino acids. CDR1 SQVTM and CDR2 ANQGSEA come from the germline V gene.

The chain employs TRBV11-3 and TRBJ2-1, with D perhaps TRBD2 (6 bases). V lost 8 bases to trimming and J lost 3 bases, with 17 bases between them. CDR3 length equals 15 residues. Germline-derived CDR1 and CDR2 are SGHNT and YENEEA. CDR3 loop: CASRGRQGNYNEQFF. The CDR3 nucleotides are TGTGCCAGCCGGGGGAGGCAGGGCAACTACAATGAGCAGTTCTTC. The variable domain in full, completed from reference TRBV11-3 and TRBJ2-1, reads EAGVVQSPRYKIIEKKQPVAFWCNPISGHNTLYWYLQNLGQGPELLIRYENEEAVDDSQLPKDRFSAERLKGVDSTLKIQPAELGDSAVYLCASRGRQGNYNEQFFGPGTRLTVL.

This clone was seen more than once but under ten times. This chain connects TRBV7-2 to TRBJ2-7; D not resolved. The V and J ends lost 1 base and 0 bases respectively, with 7 bases between them. The CDR3 covers 14 residues. Per the germline V gene, CDR1 is SGHTA and CDR2 is FQGNSA. CDR3 nucleotides: TGTGCCAGCAGCTTAGGACCGAGCTCCTACGAGCAGTACTTC. This sequence encodes CASSLGPSSYEQYF. Variable domain in full (rest from reference TRBV7-2 and TRBJ2-7): GAGVSQSPSNKVTEKGKDVELRCDPISGHTALYWYRQSLGQGLEFLIYFQGNSAPDKSGLPSDRFSAERTGGSVSTLTIQRTQQEDSAVYLCASSLGPSSYEQYFGPGTRLTVT.

Only a few counts were recorded for this clone. The V call is TRBV2, the J call TRBJ2-7, with TRBD1 as a possible D gene (5 bases). V was shortened by 6 bases and J by 3 bases, with 12 bases between the two germline ends. Germline CDR1 is SNHLY and CDR2 is FYNNEI. The CDR3 contains 13 residues. The CDR3 loop reads CASRDQGGYEQYF. In nucleotides, the CDR3 is TGTGCCAGCAGGGATCAGGGTGGCTACGAGCAGTACTTC.

This clone has at least ten counts. This chain joins TRBV19 and TRBJ1-2, with D hard to call. Trimming removed 5 bases from V and 8 bases from J, with 12 bases in between. In germline, CDR1 is LNHDA, CDR2 SQIVND (reference sequence). The CDR3 spans 12 residues. The CDR3 nucleotides read TGTGCCAGTAGTTTCTCGTCGGGAGGCTACACCTTC. Its protein product is CASSFSSGGYTF.

This clone came up a few times. This may come from a read error, since a much larger clone is one base off. The chain joins TRBV5-4 to TRBJ2-5; D not certain. V lost 3 bases, J lost 4 bases, and 7 bases lay in between. From germline, CDR1 is SGHNT and CDR2 YYREEE (reference sequence). CDR3 length equals 12 residues. CDR3 DNA sequence: TGTGCCAGCAGCTCAAATCGAGAGACCCAGTACTTC. It codes for CASSSNRETQYF.

The rearrangement links TRBV6-1 to TRBJ2-3; 7 bases map to TRBD2. CDR3 size: 13 residues. Germline CDR1 and CDR2: MNHNS and SASEGT. The V segment lost 8 bases and the J segment 2 bases; nucleotides outside the gene matches: 4. This CDR3 reads CASGGGYTDTQYF. The CDR3, as DNA: TGTGCCAGCGGGGGGGGATACACAGATACGCAGTATTTT.

This chain's CDR3 is CARGTSGRGEQYF. In DNA form, the CDR3 reads TGTGCCCGGGGGACTAGCGGGAGGGGTGAGCAGTACTTC. This chain uses TRBV30 with TRBJ2-5, with 16 bases lining up with TRBD2. The junction had 8 bases not matched to a gene; V was cut back by 8 bases and J by 11 bases. The CDR3 covers 13 residues. Germline CDR1 GTSNPN, CDR2 SVGIG (reference sequence). The complete variable domain, with remaining parts taken from reference TRBV30 and TRBJ2-5, reads SQTIHQWPATLVQPVGSPLSLECTVEGTSNPNLYWYRQAAGRGLQLLFYSVGIGQISSEVPQNLSASRPQDRQFILSSKKLLLSDSGFYLCARGTSGRGEQYFGPGTRLLVL.

This clone was observed many times. The chain is built from TRBV2 and TRBJ2-4; D is unresolved. The V gene's germline CDR1 is SNHLY and CDR2 FYNNEI. Between the trimmed V and J ends, which lost 3 bases and 8 bases, there was a span of 5 bases. The CDR3 consists of 11 residues. DNA for the CDR3: TGTGCCAGCAGTGATCCCGACATTCAGTACTTC. Translated: CASSDPDIQYF.

This clone was counted between two and nine times. The sample has other DNA sequences that encode this CDR3 too. The chain couples TRBV14 to TRBJ1-5; D not resolved. Germline values: CDR1 SGHDN, CDR2 FVKESK. V was clipped by 3 bases and J by 4 bases, with 7 bases between them. The CDR3 is made up of 13 amino acids. The CDR3 DNA follows: TGTGCCAGCAGCCAGGGGAGGAATCAGCCCCAGCATTTT. Its protein product is CASSQGRNQPQHF.

This clone appeared many times. This chain uses TRBV7-3 with TRBJ2-3, with TRBD2 identical over 11 bases. Per the germline V gene, CDR1 is SGHTA and CDR2 is FQGTGA. V shed 5 bases and J 5 bases; nucleotides not matched to a gene: 3. The CDR3 has 14 amino acids. This chain's CDR3 is CASSIGLAGDTQYF. CDR3 sequence (DNA): TGTGCCAGCAGCATCGGACTAGCGGGAGATACGCAGTATTTT.

This clone has only a few counts. The rearrangement links TRBV29-1 to TRBJ1-2, with unresolved D. The V gene's germline CDR1 is SQVTM and CDR2 ANQGSEA. The V and J ends lost 4 bases and 7 bases respectively, with 13 bases between them. This CDR3 contains 12 residues. CDR3 in DNA: TGCAGCGTTGTCCGAGGGATTCGTGGCTACACCTTC. As protein: CSVVRGIRGYTF.

The rearrangement links TRBV7-2 to TRBJ2-7; D is undetermined. The CDR3 totals 14 residues. Trimming stripped 5 bases from V and 0 bases from J, with 11 bases between. Germline V gives CDR1 SGHTA, CDR2 FQGNSA. The CDR3 sequence: CASSPSASSYEQYV. The CDR3 nucleotides read TGTGCCAGCAGCCCATCCGCGAGCTCCTACGAGCAGTACGTC.

At least ten counts were recorded for this clone. This sequence joins TRBV5-1 and TRBJ2-1; 14 bases line up with TRBD2. This CDR3 comprises 15 residues. After removal of 1 base from V and 16 bases from J, the junction contained 10 bases not matched to a gene. Germline V lookup: CDR1 SGHRS, CDR2 YFSETQ. CDR3 in amino acids: CASSLRTSGGTYSFF. DNA for the CDR3: TGCGCCAGCAGCTTGAGGACTAGCGGGGGGACGTATAGCTTCTTC.

This clone was picked up a small number of times. J is TRBJ1-3 and V is TRBV30; 7 positions match TRBD1. This CDR3 has 15 amino acids. Germline V lookup: CDR1 GTSNPN, CDR2 SVGIG (reference sequence). V lost 2 bases and J lost 2; bases outside the gene matches: 6. The CDR3 is CAWSPRGTAGNTIYF. The CDR3 coding sequence is TGTGCCTGGAGTCCAAGAGGGACAGCTGGAAACACCATATATTTT.

This clone came up a few times. V and J are TRBV9 and TRBJ2-5; 8 nucleotides match TRBD2. J was trimmed by 5 bases and V by 0 bases; bases with no gene match: 6. This CDR3 contains 15 residues. CDR1 and CDR2 from the germline V gene are SGDLS and YYNGEE. CDR3 amino acids: CASSVGGGPYETQYF. CDR3 coding DNA: TGTGCCAGCAGCGTAGGCGGGGGGCCCTATGAGACCCAGTACTTC.

The chain links TRBV9 to TRBJ1-6, with a possible D match to TRBD1 (5 bases). This CDR3 has 14 amino acids. Looked up from germline, CDR1 is SGDLS and CDR2 is YYNGEE. V shed 4 bases and J shed 9 bases, with 14 bases lying between them. CDR3 coding DNA: TGTGCCAGCAGCCGGGGGGGATCTGGTTCACCCCTCCACTTT. The encoded protein is CASSRGGSGSPLHF.

This clone turned up a few times. J is TRBJ1-6 and V is TRBV27; 8 bases map to TRBD1. Germline V gene data show CDR1 as MNHEY and CDR2 as SMNVEV (reference sequence). V was pared by 5 bases and J by 9 bases, with 3 bases of the junction left unmatched. The CDR3 has 13 amino acids. The CDR3 spells CASSRTGLSPLHF. The CDR3 DNA follows: TGTGCCAGCAGTAGGACAGGGCTTTCACCCCTCCACTTT.

This rearrangement joins TRBV28 to TRBJ2-4; 7 nucleotides agree with TRBD2. Germline values: CDR1 MDHEN, CDR2 SYDVKM. V lost 2 bases to trimming and J lost 0 bases; unmatched junction nucleotides: 4. The length of the CDR3 is 16 residues. The CDR3: CASSLMGGGAKNIQYF. The CDR3 DNA is TGTGCCAGCAGTTTAATGGGCGGGGGAGCCAAAAACATTCAGTACTTC. The whole variable domain, filled in from reference TRBV28 and TRBJ2-4, reads DVKVTQSSRYLVKRTGEKVFLECVQDMDHENMFWYRQDPGLGLRLIYFSYDVKMKEKGDIPEGYSVSREKKERFSLILESASTNQTSMYLCASSLMGGGAKNIQYFGAGTRLSVL.

This clone showed up many times. The chain links TRBV11-2 to TRBJ2-1; the D gene is possibly TRBD2 (5 bases). The CDR3 covers 11 residues. CDR1 is SGHAT and CDR2 is FQNNGV in the germline V gene. Trimming took 1 base from V and 15 from J, leaving 10 bases between them. CDR3 amino acids: CASSLAAGVFF. Here the CDR3 DNA reads TGTGCCAGCAGCTTAGCGGCCGGGGTGTTCTTC.

This clone occurred a few times. The CDR3 DNA reads TGTGCCAGCAGTTTAAACGTCGCTATCGACAATGAGCAGTTCTTC. Translation: CASSLNVAIDNEQFF. This sequence joins TRBV27 and TRBJ2-1; D uncertain. CDR1 is MNHEY and CDR2 is SMNVEV in the germline V gene (reference sequence). The CDR3 runs to 15 residues. V dropped 2 bases and J dropped 5 bases, with 13 bases sitting between them.

In this sample, this clone turned up many times. The V gene is TRBV28, the J gene TRBJ2-1; no firm D call. Germline CDR1 MDHEN, CDR2 SYDVKM. V gave up 8 bases and J gave up 0 bases, with 14 bases separating them. The CDR3 has 15 amino acids. The CDR3 sequence is CASRVGSGSYNEQFF. The CDR3 DNA sequence: TGTGCCAGCCGTGTCGGTTCGGGCTCCTACAATGAGCAGTTCTTC.

This clone was picked up a small number of times. The chain recombines TRBV5-8 with TRBJ1-4; D is undetermined. This CDR3 contains 16 residues. The V gene's germline CDR1 is SGHTS and CDR2 YDEGEE. Trimming shortened V by 3 bases and J by 2 bases, and 14 bases separated the two germline ends. The CDR3 sequence: CASSWEQRTTNEKLFF. The CDR3 bases are TGTGCCAGCAGCTGGGAGCAGAGGACGACTAATGAAAAACTGTTTTTT.

The genes are TRBV29-1 and TRBJ2-1; D ambiguous. V lost 1 base and J lost 10, with 11 bases in between. The CDR3 runs 12 residues. CDR1 SQVTM and CDR2 ANQGSEA come from the germline V gene. The CDR3 DNA sequence: TGCAGCGTTGAAGGCTCGGGTAGGGAGCAGTTCTTC. It codes for CSVEGSGREQFF.

On this clone: The identical CDR3 is also encoded by other nucleotide sequences in the sample. This chain connects TRBV7-2 to TRBJ2-7; 8 nucleotides match TRBD1. Germline CDR1 and CDR2: SGHTA and FQGNSA. The CDR3 totals 13 residues. With 3 bases clipped from V and 3 bases from J, the junction kept 1 base outside the gene matches. CDR3 nucleotides: TGTGCCAGCAGCTTTGGACAGGGCTACGAGCAGTACGTC. The encoded protein is CASSFGQGYEQYV.